This T cell receptor (beta chain) was recorded in a study of T cell changes during pregnancy in multiple sclerosis. This clone was found a few times. The method was immunoSEQ multiplex PCR; TCRdb's version includes in-frame clones alone and lacks a portion of them. The table has 40,000 to 55,000 clones, 90% to 95% seen once. Between the trimmed V and J ends, which lost 2 bases and 6 bases, there was a span of 16 bases. Germline CDR1 is GTSNPN and CDR2 is SVGIG (reference sequence). CDR3 size: 14 residues. The sequence came from a female donor with multiple sclerosis, enrolled in a pregnancy study. The sequences come from CD4+ T cells from peripheral blood mononuclear cells, collected before pregnancy. The rearrangement uses TRBV30 and TRBJ1-2; D not certain. DNA for the CDR3: TGTGCCTGGAGTAAGTTAAAGAACAGCCATGGCTACACCTTC. The encoded protein is CAWSKLKNSHGYTF. Using reference TRBV30 and TRBJ1-2 for the parts outside the CDR3, the full variable domain is SQTIHQWPATLVQPVGSPLSLECTVEGTSNPNLYWYRQAAGRGLQLLFYSVGIGQISSEVPQNLSASRPQDRQFILSSKKLLLSDSGFYLCAWSKLKNSHGYTFGSGTRLTVV.